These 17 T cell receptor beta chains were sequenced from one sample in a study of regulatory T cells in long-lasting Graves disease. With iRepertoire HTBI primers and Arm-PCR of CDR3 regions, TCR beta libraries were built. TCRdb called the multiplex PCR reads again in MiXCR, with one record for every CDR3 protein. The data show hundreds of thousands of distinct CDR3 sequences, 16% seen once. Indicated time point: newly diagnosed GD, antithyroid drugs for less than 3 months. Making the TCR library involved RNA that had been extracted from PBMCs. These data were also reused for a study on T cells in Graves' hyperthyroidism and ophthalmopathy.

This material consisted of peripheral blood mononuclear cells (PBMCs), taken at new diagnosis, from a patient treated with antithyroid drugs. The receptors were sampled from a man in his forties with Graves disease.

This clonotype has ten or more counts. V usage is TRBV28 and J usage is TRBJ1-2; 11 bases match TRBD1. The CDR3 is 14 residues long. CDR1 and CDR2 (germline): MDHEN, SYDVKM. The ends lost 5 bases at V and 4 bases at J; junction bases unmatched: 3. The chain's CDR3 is CASSRDRGFYGYTF. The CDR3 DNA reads TGTGCCAGCAGTAGGGACAGGGGGTTCTATGGCTACACCTTC.

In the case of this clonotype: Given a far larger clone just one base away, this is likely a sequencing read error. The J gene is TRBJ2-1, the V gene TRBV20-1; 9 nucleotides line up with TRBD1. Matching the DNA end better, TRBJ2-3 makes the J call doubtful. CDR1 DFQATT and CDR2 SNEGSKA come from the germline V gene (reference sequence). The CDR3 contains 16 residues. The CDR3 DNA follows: TGCAGTGCTAGGCCCCCCGCGGGACAGGGCGCAGATACGCAGTATTTT. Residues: CSARPPAGQGADTQYF.

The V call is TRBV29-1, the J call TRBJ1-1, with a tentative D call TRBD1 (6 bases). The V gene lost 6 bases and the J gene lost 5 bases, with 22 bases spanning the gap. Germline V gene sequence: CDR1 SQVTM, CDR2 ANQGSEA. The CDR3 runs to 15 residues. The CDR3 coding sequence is TGCAGCGTCGCCATACCGACAACCCAGGGGACTGAAGCTTTCTTT. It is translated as CSVAIPTTQGTEAFF.

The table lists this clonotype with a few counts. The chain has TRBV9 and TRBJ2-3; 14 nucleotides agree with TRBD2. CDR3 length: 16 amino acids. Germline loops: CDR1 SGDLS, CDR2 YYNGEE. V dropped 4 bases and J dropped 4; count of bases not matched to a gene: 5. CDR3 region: CASSIGTSGGSDTQYF. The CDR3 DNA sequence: TGTGCCAGCAGCATCGGGACTAGCGGGGGTTCAGATACGCAGTATTTT.

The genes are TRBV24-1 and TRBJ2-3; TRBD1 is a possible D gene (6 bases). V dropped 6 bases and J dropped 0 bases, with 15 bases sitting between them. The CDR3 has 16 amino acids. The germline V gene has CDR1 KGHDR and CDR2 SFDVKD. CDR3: CATSIRVRGSTDTQYF. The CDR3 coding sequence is TGTGCCACCAGTATTCGGGTCAGGGGTAGCACAGATACGCAGTATTTT.

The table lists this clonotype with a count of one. The chain's CDR3 is CASSRYYGYTF. In nucleotides, the CDR3 is TGTGCCAGCAGTCGTTACTATGGCTACACCTTC. The chain carries TRBV28 and TRBJ1-2; D is undetermined. The V and J ends lost 5 bases and 3 bases respectively, with 4 bases between them. The CDR3 totals 11 residues. Germline V gives CDR1 MDHEN, CDR2 SYDVKM.

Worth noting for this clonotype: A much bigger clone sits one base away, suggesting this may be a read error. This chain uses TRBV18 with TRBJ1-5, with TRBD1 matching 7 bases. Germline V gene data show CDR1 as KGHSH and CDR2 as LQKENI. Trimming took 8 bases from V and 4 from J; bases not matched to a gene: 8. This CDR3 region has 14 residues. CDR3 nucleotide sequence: TGTGCCAGCGCCCAAGGGGGACAGAATCAGCCCCAGCATTTT. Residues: CASAQGGQNQPQHF.

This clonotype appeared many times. The DNA for the CDR3 is TGTGCCTGGAGTGACGGACAGGGCTACGAGCAGTACTTC. It codes for CAWSDGQGYEQYF. The gene calls are TRBV30 and TRBJ2-7; 8 bases are a match to TRBD1. The ends lost 1 base at V and 3 bases at J; junction bases unmatched: 2. This CDR3 region has 13 residues. The germline V gene has CDR1 GTSNPN and CDR2 SVGIG (reference sequence).

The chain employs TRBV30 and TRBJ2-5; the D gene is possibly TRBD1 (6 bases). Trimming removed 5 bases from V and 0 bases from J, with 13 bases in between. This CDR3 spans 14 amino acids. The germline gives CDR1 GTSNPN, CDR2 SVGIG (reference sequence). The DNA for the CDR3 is TGTGCCTGGGGACCGGGACAAAACCAAGAGACCCAGTACTTC. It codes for CAWGPGQNQETQYF.

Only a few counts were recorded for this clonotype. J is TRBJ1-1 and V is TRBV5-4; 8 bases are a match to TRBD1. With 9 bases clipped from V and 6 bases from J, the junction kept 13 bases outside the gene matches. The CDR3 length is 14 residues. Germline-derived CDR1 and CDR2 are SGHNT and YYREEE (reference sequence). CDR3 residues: CATIRTPQGAEAFF. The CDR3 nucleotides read TGTGCCACCATACGGACTCCACAGGGGGCTGAAGCTTTCTTT.

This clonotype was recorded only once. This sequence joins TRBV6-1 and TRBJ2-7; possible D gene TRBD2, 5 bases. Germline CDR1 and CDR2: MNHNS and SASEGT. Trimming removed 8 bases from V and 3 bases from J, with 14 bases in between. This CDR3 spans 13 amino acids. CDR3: CASSRGEYYEQYF. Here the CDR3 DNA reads TGTGCCAGCTCCCGGGGAGAATACTACGAGCAGTACTTC.

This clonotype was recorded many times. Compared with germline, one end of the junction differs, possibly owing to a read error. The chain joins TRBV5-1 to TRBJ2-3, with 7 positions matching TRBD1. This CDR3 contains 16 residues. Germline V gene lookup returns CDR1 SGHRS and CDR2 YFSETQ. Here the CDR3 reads CASSHVDRERTDTQYF. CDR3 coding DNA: TGTGCCAGCAGCCACGTAGACAGGGAGCGGACAGATACGCAGTATTTT.

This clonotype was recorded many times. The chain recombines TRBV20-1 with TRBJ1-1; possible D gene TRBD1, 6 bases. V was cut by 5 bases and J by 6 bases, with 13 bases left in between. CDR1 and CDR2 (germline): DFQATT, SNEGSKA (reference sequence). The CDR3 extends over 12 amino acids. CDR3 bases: TGCAGTGCTCCCACCAGGGGCCCTGAAGCTTTCTTT. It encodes CSAPTRGPEAFF.

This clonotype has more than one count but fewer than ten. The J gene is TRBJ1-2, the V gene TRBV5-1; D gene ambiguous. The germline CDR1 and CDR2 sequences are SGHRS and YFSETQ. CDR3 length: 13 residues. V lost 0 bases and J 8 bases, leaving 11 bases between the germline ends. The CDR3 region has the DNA TGCGCCAGCAGCTTGGGCCCGTCTCGCGGCTACACCTTC. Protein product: CASSLGPSRGYTF.

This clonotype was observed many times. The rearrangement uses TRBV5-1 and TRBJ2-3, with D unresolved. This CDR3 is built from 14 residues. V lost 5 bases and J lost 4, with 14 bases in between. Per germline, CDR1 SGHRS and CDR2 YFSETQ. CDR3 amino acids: CASSVVGGADTQYF. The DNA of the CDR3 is TGCGCCAGCAGTGTTGTTGGTGGGGCAGATACGCAGTATTTT.

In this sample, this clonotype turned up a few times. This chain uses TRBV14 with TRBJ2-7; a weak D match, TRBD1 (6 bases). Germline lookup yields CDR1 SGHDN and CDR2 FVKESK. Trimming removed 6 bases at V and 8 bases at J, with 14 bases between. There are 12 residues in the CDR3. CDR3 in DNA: TGTGCCAGCAGACCAGACAGGCATAAGCAGTACTTC. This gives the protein CASRPDRHKQYF. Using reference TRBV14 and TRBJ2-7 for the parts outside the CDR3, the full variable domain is EAGVTQFPSHSVIEKGQTVTLRCDPISGHDNLYWYRRVMGKEIKFLLHFVKESKQDESGMPNNRFLAERTGGTYSTLKVQPAELEDSGVYFCASRPDRHKQYFGPGTRLTVT.

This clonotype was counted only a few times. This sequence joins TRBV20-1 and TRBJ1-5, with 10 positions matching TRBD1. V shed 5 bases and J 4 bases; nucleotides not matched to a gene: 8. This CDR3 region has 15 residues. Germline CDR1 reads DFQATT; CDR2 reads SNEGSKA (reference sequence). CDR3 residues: CSARRDRGPNQPQHF. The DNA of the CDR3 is TGCAGTGCTCGCCGGGACAGGGGACCAAATCAGCCCCAGCATTTT.